This entry features one T cell receptor beta chain sequence. What it recognizes is unknown. The CDR3 totals 11 residues. Germline V lookup: CDR1 MNHEY, CDR2 SVGAGI. V shed 5 bases, J shed 11 bases, and the junction held 6 bases outside the gene matches. The source of the sample is a study of shared clonotypes between healthy human individuals. Study-level points and caveats: Clonotypes shared by all four donors outscored non-shared clonotypes in generation probability.

This table comes from immunoSEQ multiplex PCR, and its TCRdb copy is limited to in-frame clones, with some not included. The data contain about 990,000 clones, about 80% of them singletons. The sequence was collected from a man younger than 30 in good health. Some clones in this sample may be carry-over from other donors' samples. The sample comprised memory CD4+ T cells from PBMCs. The subset was: CD45RA-negative fraction. The V and J genes are TRBV6-5 and TRBJ2-7; 7 bases line up with TRBD2. The CDR3 nucleotides are TGTGCCAGCAGTCTCGCTAGCGGCAAGTACTTC. Protein sequence: CASSLASGKYF.